Following are 18 T cell receptor beta chains from one sample sequenced in a study of T cells in Graves' hyperthyroidism and ophthalmopathy. What was amplified from RNA transcripts were TCR beta CDR3 regions. An initial round of RT-PCR targeting the TCR CDR3 relied on the HTBI primer set. TCRdb itself ran the multiplex PCR reads through MiXCR, one entry per CDR3 protein. The sample has under 550,000 distinct CDR3 sequences; roughly 13% are singletons. Material: blood. The receptors here all came from a woman between 18 and 30 years old with Graves' hyperthyroidism.

This clonotype has at least ten counts. The chain carries TRBV5-1 and TRBJ1-5; TRBD1 is a possible D gene (5 bases). V lost 4 bases to trimming and J lost 0 bases, with 8 bases between them. CDR1 and CDR2 (germline): SGHRS, YFSETQ. This CDR3 region has 14 residues. The CDR3 protein is CASSGGDSNQPQHF. The CDR3 DNA is TGCGCCAGCAGCGGAGGGGATAGCAATCAGCCCCAGCATTTT.

The sample holds a few counts of this clonotype. A read error is possible here, since a much larger clone lies one base away. The chain is built from TRBV3-1 and TRBJ2-7; TRBD2 might be the D (5 bases). From germline, CDR1 is LGHDT and CDR2 YNNKEL (reference sequence). The CDR3 length is 15 residues. The CDR3 DNA is TGTACCAGCAGCCTCCTCACGGACTCTGCCTACGAGCAGTACTTC. It codes for CTSSLLTDSAYEQYF.

The CDR3: CASSLELAGGSDTQYF. The CDR3 DNA follows: TGTGCCAGCAGCTTAGAACTAGCGGGAGGCTCAGATACGCAGTATTTT. The chain uses TRBV11-3 and TRBJ2-3, with 12 bases lining up with TRBD2. V shed 0 bases, J shed 4 bases, and the junction held 2 bases outside the gene matches. This CDR3 has 16 amino acids. Germline lookup yields CDR1 SGHNT and CDR2 YENEEA. Variable domain in full (rest from reference TRBV11-3 and TRBJ2-3): EAGVVQSPRYKIIEKKQPVAFWCNPISGHNTLYWYLQNLGQGPELLIRYENEEAVDDSQLPKDRFSAERLKGVDSTLKIQPAELGDSAVYLCASSLELAGGSDTQYFGPGTRLTVL.

Ten or more counts support this clonotype. The chain recombines TRBV15 with TRBJ1-5; 7 nucleotides agree with TRBD1. The CDR3 length is 16 residues. Germline CDR1 and CDR2: LNHNV and YYDKDF (reference sequence). The ends lost 1 base at V and 3 bases at J; junction bases unmatched: 6. CDR3 loop: CATSRARDSLNQPQHF. The CDR3 DNA is TGTGCCACCAGCAGAGCCCGGGACAGCCTCAATCAGCCCCAGCATTTT.

This clonotype was picked up a small number of times. This rearrangement joins TRBV15 to TRBJ1-4; no firm D call. V was trimmed by 0 bases and J by 3 bases, leaving 8 bases between them. The germline gives CDR1 LNHNV, CDR2 YYDKDF (reference sequence). The CDR3 spans 15 residues. For the CDR3, the DNA is TGTGCCACCAGCAGAGACGGTCAGTCTAATGAAAAACTGTTTTTT. Translating gives CATSRDGQSNEKLFF.

Ten or more counts support this clonotype. The genes are TRBV4-3 and TRBJ2-3; possible D gene TRBD2, 6 bases. CDR1 and CDR2 (germline): LGHNA, YSLEER. V dropped 1 base and J dropped 4 bases, with 12 bases sitting between them. The CDR3 contains 15 residues. CDR3 residues: CASSQAGEAADTQYF. CDR3 sequence (DNA): TGCGCCAGCAGCCAAGCGGGAGAGGCAGCAGATACGCAGTATTTT.

In its sample, this clonotype was seen many times. The chain uses TRBV5-1 and TRBJ2-1, with TRBD2 matching 10 bases. V was clipped by 4 bases and J by 12 bases; unmatched bases: 13. This CDR3 comprises 15 residues. Germline V gene sequence: CDR1 SGHRS, CDR2 YFSETQ. CDR3 protein: CASSQTIAGGRGQFF. The CDR3 DNA reads as TGCGCCAGCAGCCAAACAATAGCGGGAGGACGCGGGCAGTTCTTC.

This clonotype was observed many times. The chain couples TRBV7-6 to TRBJ2-3; D might be TRBD1 (6 bases). Germline CDR1 SGHVS, CDR2 FNYEAQ. Trimming stripped 6 bases from V and 6 bases from J, with 16 bases between. This CDR3 is built from 14 residues. CDR3 region: CASSRTVRPDTQYF. In DNA, the CDR3 is TGTGCCAGCAGTCGGACAGTTAGACCCGATACGCAGTATTTT.

The chain carries TRBV20-1 and TRBJ2-2, with 7 bases matching TRBD2. V shed 1 base, J shed 7 bases, and the junction held 9 bases outside the gene matches. This CDR3 spans 15 amino acids. Germline V gene sequence: CDR1 DFQATT, CDR2 SNEGSKA (reference sequence). CDR3 in amino acids: CSARVGGRDSGELFF. CDR3 nucleotides: TGCAGTGCTAGAGTTGGCGGGAGAGACAGCGGGGAGCTGTTTTTT.

This clonotype was observed a few times. CDR3 sequence: CSANGGRVTEAFF. DNA for the CDR3: TGCAGTGCTAATGGGGGGCGGGTGACTGAAGCTTTCTTT. The rearrangement links TRBV20-1 to TRBJ1-1, with a tentative D call TRBD1 (6 bases). The CDR3 covers 13 residues. CDR1 and CDR2 from the germline V gene are DFQATT and SNEGSKA (reference sequence). Trimming shortened V by 4 bases and J by 5 bases, and 14 bases separated the two germline ends.

This chain connects TRBV20-1 to TRBJ2-5, with 8 bases fitting TRBD2. Trimming removed 0 bases from V and 4 bases from J; junction bases left unmatched: 4. Germline V lookup: CDR1 DFQATT, CDR2 SNEGSKA (reference sequence). This CDR3 contains 14 residues. CDR3 nucleotide sequence: TGCAGTGCTAGAGATGGGGCGGGAGGAGAGACCCAGTACTTC. Protein sequence: CSARDGAGGETQYF.

This clonotype appeared many times. V is TRBV20-1 and J is TRBJ2-5; a weak D match, TRBD2 (5 bases). There are 12 residues in the CDR3. The germline V gene has CDR1 DFQATT and CDR2 SNEGSKA (reference sequence). Between the trimmed V and J ends, which lost 5 bases and 3 bases, there was a span of 10 bases. The CDR3: CSAGGEKETQYF. DNA of the CDR3: TGCAGTGCTGGAGGCGAAAAAGAGACCCAGTACTTC.

This clonotype was detected many times. V usage is TRBV27 and J usage is TRBJ1-2; 7 bases are shared with TRBD1. Trimming took 2 bases from V and 8 from J; bases not matched to a gene: 8. Germline V gene lookup returns CDR1 MNHEY and CDR2 SMNVEV (reference sequence). This CDR3 is built from 14 residues. The CDR3 spells CASSLAGTVSGYTF. The CDR3 region has the DNA TGTGCCAGCAGTTTAGCTGGGACAGTTAGCGGCTACACCTTC.

This sequence joins TRBV20-1 and TRBJ2-7; possible D gene TRBD2, 6 bases. V shed 3 bases and J shed 0 bases, with 12 bases lying between them. Germline V gene sequence: CDR1 DFQATT, CDR2 SNEGSKA (reference sequence). This CDR3 is 14 amino acids long. The CDR3, as DNA: TGCAGTGCTAGTCCCGGGACTTTCTCCTACGAGCAGTACTTC. It yields the protein CSASPGTFSYEQYF.

This clonotype was recorded many times. This chain connects TRBV6-1 to TRBJ2-4; 8 nucleotides match TRBD2. Germline CDR1 and CDR2: MNHNS and SASEGT. The CDR3 runs 15 residues. Trimming took 5 bases from V and 0 from J; bases not matched to a gene: 3. The CDR3 protein is CASSYSGTAKNIQYF. CDR3 bases: TGTGCCAGCAGTTATAGCGGGACAGCCAAAAACATTCAGTACTTC.

V is TRBV9 and J is TRBJ1-1, with 7 bases identical to TRBD1. CDR3 length: 18 residues. CDR1 SGDLS and CDR2 YYNGEE come from the germline V gene. Trimming took 4 bases from V and 4 from J; bases not matched to a gene: 19. This CDR3 is CASSPRGQGDLSGTEAFF. The CDR3 DNA reads as TGTGCCAGCAGCCCCCGAGGCCAGGGGGATTTGTCTGGCACTGAAGCTTTCTTT.

This clonotype has at least ten counts. The chain employs TRBV12-3 or TRBV12-4 and TRBJ1-1; D is undetermined. The CDR3 is made up of 14 amino acids. Trimming left V 3 bases short and J 1 base short, with 9 bases between. The CDR3 reads CASSLGSANTEAFF. The CDR3 DNA follows: TGTGCCAGCAGTTTGGGGTCGGCGAACACTGAAGCTTTCTTT.

V usage is TRBV29-1 and J usage is TRBJ1-1; TRBD1 matches 7 bases. V lost 4 bases and J lost 7; bases outside the gene matches: 3. This CDR3 has 11 amino acids. Germline loops: CDR1 SQVTM, CDR2 ANQGSEA. The CDR3 region has the DNA TGCAGCGTTGGACAGGGTTTTGAAGCTTTCTTT. It specifies CSVGQGFEAFF.